This TCR beta chain was recorded in a study of cytomegalovirus exposure and HLA in healthy donors. Background on the study: Drawn from HLA-typed donors, roughly 87 million unique TCRs were held in an early data release.

Whole-study findings and limits: There were 150 to 200 TCR beta chains listed as cytomegalovirus-associated. V- and J-gene trimming of TCR beta was linked (in a later analysis) to a missense DCLRE1C variant.

V was pared by 4 bases and J by 8 bases, with 13 bases of the junction left unmatched. The CDR3 contains 16 residues. Germline V gene data show CDR1 as WNHNN and CDR2 as SYGVQD (reference sequence). The study ran its PCR with 60 Vbeta and 13 Jbeta primers. Measured with immunoSEQ multiplex PCR; TCRdb has only the in-frame clones, and not every one. The table shows some 180,000 clones, with approximately 81% occurring only once. This clone has just one count. Its antigen is unidentified. The specimen was PBMCs. The V and J genes are TRBV10-1 and TRBJ2-1; 8 bases fit TRBD2. The clonotype originates from a man aged 25-40 years in good health and CMV-seropositive. CDR3 loop: CASSGGTDGRADEQFF. CDR3 DNA: TGCGCCAGCAGTGGAGGGACTGACGGGAGGGCAGATGAGCAGTTCTTC.